The entry below describes one T cell receptor beta chain. What it recognizes is unknown. The ends lost 5 bases at V and 9 bases at J; junction bases unmatched: 7. The CDR3 consists of 13 residues. This sample was taken from a study of response to subunit inactivated influenza vaccine. Findings and caveats of the study: That few new T cells are recruited by each seasonal influenza vaccination was the authors' suggestion.

Via MiXCR, TCRdb re-called the RT-PCR reads, giving one row per CDR3 protein. The table shows fewer than 600,000 distinct CDR3 sequences, with approximately 7.3% occurring only once. The sequencing here drew on PBMCs from blood, taken 23 to 25 months after vaccination. This receptor was taken from a man aged 45 to 70 who received an inactivated influenza vaccine. The J gene is TRBJ2-1, the V gene TRBV12-3 or TRBV12-4; 7 bases agree with TRBD1. CDR3 in DNA: TGTGCCAGCAGTCCAGACAGGGTGACTGAGCAGTTCTTC. Protein: CASSPDRVTEQFF.